This T cell receptor beta chain was observed in a study of T cell responses to AZD1222 COVID-19 vaccine. Study-level findings and limits: Mostly white British, mostly female donors; authors suggested clonal diversity may be underestimated. Reportedly, nearly half of unique spike TCRs recognized epitopes outside B.1.351/B.1.1.7 mutations. After the peak T cell response, and only then, were repertoires sampled.

Method: immunoSEQ multiplex PCR; TCRdb's copy keeps in-frame clones and lacks some. The sample has more than 75,000 clones, roughly nine tenths seen once. Regarding this clone: Its antigen is not known.

The length of the CDR3 is 14 residues. Per germline, CDR1 SGHRS and CDR2 YFSETQ. V gave up 4 bases and J gave up 3 bases; unmatched junction bases: 5. The J gene is TRBJ2-7, the V gene TRBV5-1; TRBD1 matches at 9 bases. Material: peripheral blood, obtained on day 0 of AZD1222 vaccination. The clonotype originates from an adult in good health. CDR3 amino acids: CASSPGQGGYEQYF. The CDR3 coding sequence is TGCGCCAGCAGCCCGGGACAGGGAGGCTACGAGCAGTACTTC.